Listed here are 18 T cell receptor beta chains from one sample, sequenced in a study of cytomegalovirus exposure and HLA in healthy donors. Both 60 Vbeta primers and 13 Jbeta primers went into the PCR. Here immunoSEQ multiplex PCR was the method, and the copy in TCRdb shows in-frame clones only, minus some. This sample yields approximately 200,000 clones, of which roughly 81% are seen a single time; 3% to 3.5% belongs to the top ten. The sequenced sample was PBMCs. The origin of the receptors is a woman in her 30s in good health and CMV-seropositive.

The rearrangement uses TRBV29-1 and TRBJ1-2; 8 bases are a match to TRBD1. Germline V gene sequence: CDR1 SQVTM, CDR2 ANQGSEA. J was trimmed by 8 bases and V by 2 bases; bases with no gene match: 7. This CDR3 spans 13 amino acids. Here the CDR3 DNA reads TGCAGCGTTGAATCAGGGGGCAAACGAGGCTACACCTTC. This codes for CSVESGGKRGYTF.

The chain has TRBV6-6 and TRBJ1-2; D may be TRBD1 (5 bases). The CDR3 runs 13 residues. Trimming left V 2 bases short and J 8 bases short, with 12 bases between. Germline CDR1 and CDR2: MNHNY and SVGAGI (reference sequence). CDR3 in DNA: TGTGCCAGCAGTTACGGGCGGGGGTGGGGCTACACCTTC. It specifies CASSYGRGWGYTF.

J is TRBJ1-4 and V is TRBV7-9; TRBD1 aligns across 9 bases. This CDR3 spans 15 amino acids. The V segment lost 5 bases and the J segment 8 bases; nucleotides outside the gene matches: 9. From germline, CDR1 is SEHNR and CDR2 FQNEAQ (reference sequence). CDR3 DNA: TGTGCCAGCAGCACCTACAGGGGGCGAGACGAAAAACTGTTTTTT. Encoded protein: CASSTYRGRDEKLFF. Drawing the rest from reference TRBV7-9 and TRBJ1-4, the complete variable domain is DTGVSQNPRHKITKRGQNVTFRCDPISEHNRLYWYRQTLGQGPEFLTYFQNEAQLEKSRLLSDRFSAERPKGSFSTLEIQRTEQGDSAMYLCASSTYRGRDEKLFFGSGTQLSVL.

This rearrangement joins TRBV7-2 to TRBJ2-4; maybe TRBD2 (5 bases). V lost 6 bases, J lost 3 bases, and 15 bases lay in between. CDR3 length equals 15 residues. CDR1 is SGHTA, CDR2 FQGNSA, per germline. For the CDR3, the DNA is TGTGCCAGCAGGAGGGCAGATTTCGACAAAAACATTCAGTACTTC. Residues: CASRRADFDKNIQYF.

V gene TRBV28 combines with J gene TRBJ2-6; weak D call: TRBD1 (5 bases). Germline values: CDR1 MDHEN, CDR2 SYDVKM. V lost 2 bases to trimming and J lost 3 bases, with 8 bases between them. This CDR3 contains 15 residues. CDR3: CASSLKGNGANVLTF. CDR3 in DNA: TGTGCCAGCAGTTTAAAGGGGAATGGGGCCAACGTCCTGACTTTC.

V gene TRBV12-5 combines with J gene TRBJ2-3; 16 nucleotides agree with TRBD2. In germline, CDR1 is LGHNT, CDR2 FRNRAP. This CDR3 region has 19 residues. The J segment lost 4 bases and the V segment lost 5 bases, leaving 12 bases of the junction unmatched. CDR3 loop: CASGRSGTSGRANPDTQYF. CDR3 nucleotides: TGTGCTAGTGGTCGGTCAGGGACTAGCGGGAGGGCTAATCCAGATACGCAGTATTTT.

The chain links TRBV11-2 to TRBJ1-1; D is perhaps TRBD1 (6 bases). The CDR3 has 12 residues. The V gene lost 3 bases and the J gene lost 12 bases, with 14 bases spanning the gap. Germline lookup yields CDR1 SGHAT and CDR2 FQNNGV. The CDR3 DNA sequence: TGTGCCAGCAGCTTGACCAGGGACACAACTTTCTTT. It yields the protein CASSLTRDTTFF.

The J gene is TRBJ2-3, the V gene TRBV5-1; the match to TRBD2 covers 10 bases. The CDR3 spans 17 residues. Germline V CDR1 and CDR2: SGHRS, YFSETQ. V lost 2 bases and J lost 4; bases outside the gene matches: 10. CDR3: CASSLAGGPPTPDTQYF. In DNA, the CDR3 is TGCGCCAGCAGCTTAGCGGGAGGGCCACCAACACCAGATACGCAGTATTTT. Full variable domain (rest looked up from reference TRBV5-1 and TRBJ2-3): KAGVTQTPRYLIKTRGQQVTLSCSPISGHRSVSWYQQTPGQGLQFLFEYFSETQRNKGNFPGRFSGRQFSNSRSEMNVSTLELGDSALYLCASSLAGGPPTPDTQYFGPGTRLTVL.

The chain recombines TRBV19 with TRBJ1-2; D gene ambiguous. CDR1 is LNHDA and CDR2 is SQIVND in the germline V gene (reference sequence). CDR3 length: 13 amino acids. Trimming left V 5 bases short and J 0 bases short, with 7 bases between. The CDR3 nucleotides are TGTGCCAGTAGTGCCGGAGCTAACTATGGCTACACCTTC. Amino acid sequence: CASSAGANYGYTF.

The CDR3 DNA reads TGTGCCAGCTCACTACCGGGCACGATAAATAGCAATCAGCCCCAGCATTTT. Its protein product is CASSLPGTINSNQPQHF. V usage is TRBV18 and J usage is TRBJ1-5; D ambiguous. V dropped 4 bases and J dropped 0 bases, with 16 bases sitting between them. This CDR3 is built from 17 residues. Germline V CDR1 and CDR2: KGHSH, LQKENI.

The rearrangement joins TRBV15 to TRBJ2-7, with TRBD1 identical over 7 bases. V trimming: 3 bases; J trimming: 1 base; junction bases outside the gene matches: 3. The CDR3 is 14 residues long. Germline values: CDR1 LNHNV, CDR2 YYDKDF (reference sequence). CDR3 DNA sequence: TGTGCCACCAGCAGTAGGGGGCTATCCTACGAGCAGTACTTC. It translates to CATSSRGLSYEQYF.

The rearrangement joins TRBV7-6 to TRBJ2-1; possibly TRBD2 for D (5 bases). V shed 8 bases and J shed 10 bases, with 15 bases lying between them. The CDR3 extends over 12 amino acids. The V gene's germline CDR1 is SGHVS and CDR2 FNYEAQ. In DNA, the CDR3 is TGTGCCAGCGGTTCAAGCGGCCCCGAGCAGTTCTTC. Its protein product is CASGSSGPEQFF.

V is TRBV10-3 and J is TRBJ2-3; D remains unclear. Germline lookup yields CDR1 ENHRY and CDR2 SYGVKD. The CDR3 covers 15 residues. V was clipped by 0 bases and J by 8 bases, with 15 bases between them. CDR3 protein: CAISESRPESGTQYF. CDR3 coding DNA: TGTGCCATCAGTGAGTCGAGGCCCGAAAGTGGTACGCAGTATTTT.

The genes are TRBV14 and TRBJ2-3; 7 nucleotides line up with TRBD2. The CDR3 is 16 residues long. The ends lost 2 bases at V and 2 bases at J; junction bases unmatched: 7. Per the germline V gene, CDR1 is SGHDN and CDR2 is FVKESK. The CDR3 loop reads CASSQPPSGITDTQYF. DNA of the CDR3: TGTGCCAGCAGCCAACCACCGAGCGGGATCACAGATACGCAGTATTTT.

CDR3: CASSLDQLSYEQYF. Written as DNA, the CDR3 is TGTGCCAGCAGCTTAGATCAGTTATCCTACGAGCAGTACTTC. The chain combines TRBV11-2 with TRBJ2-7; D uncertain. There are 14 residues in the CDR3. V lost 0 bases and J lost 1, with 7 bases in between. CDR1 is SGHAT, CDR2 FQNNGV, per germline. Variable domain in full (rest from reference TRBV11-2 and TRBJ2-7): EAGVAQSPRYKIIEKRQSVAFWCNPISGHATLYWYQQILGQGPKLLIQFQNNGVVDDSQLPKDRFSAERLKGVDSTLKIQPAKLEDSAVYLCASSLDQLSYEQYFGPGTRLTVT.

This chain links TRBV9 with TRBJ2-5; the D gene is possibly TRBD1 (8 bases). V lost 3 bases and J lost 13, with 19 bases in between. The length of the CDR3 is 13 residues. The germline V gene encodes CDR1 SGDLS and CDR2 YYNGEE. CDR3 in amino acids: CASSATGAGERYF. The CDR3 nucleotides read TGTGCCAGCAGCGCGACAGGGGCGGGGGAGCGGTACTTC.

This clone was picked up a small number of times. This chain connects TRBV6-4 to TRBJ1-6; D is possibly TRBD1 (6 bases). Germline V gene lookup returns CDR1 MRHNA and CDR2 SNTAGT. The CDR3 totals 14 residues. V lost 2 bases to trimming and J lost 10 bases, with 12 bases between them. CDR3: CASSDGNRGSPLHF. The CDR3 DNA sequence: TGTGCCAGCAGTGACGGGAATAGGGGGTCACCCCTCCACTTT.

V and J are TRBV19 and TRBJ1-5; D ambiguous. V dropped 0 bases and J dropped 3 bases, with 9 bases sitting between them. This CDR3 is 15 amino acids long. CDR1 is LNHDA and CDR2 is SQIVND in the germline V gene (reference sequence). The CDR3 DNA is TGTGCCAGTAGTATAGACGGGAATAACAATCAGCCCCAGCATTTT. Translated, it gives CASSIDGNNNQPQHF.